What follows are 7 T cell receptor beta chains derived from one specimen sequenced in a study of T cells in Graves' hyperthyroidism and ophthalmopathy (dated 2019 in TCRdb). The library was made by multiplex PCR. Sequencing used an Illumina HiSeq 2000. Amplification of TCR beta CDR3 regions was carried out from RNA transcripts. For the first round of RT-PCR on the TCR CDR3, the HTBI primer set was used together with the Qiagen OneStep RT-PCR kit. TCRdb handled the public reads itself, with Q25 trimming in fastp and clone calling in MiXCR, and kept productive beta chains. Rows with one shared CDR3 protein collapse into an entry with the most common genes and DNA. In all, the sample holds a few hundred thousand distinct CDR3 sequences, and around a sixth of those were seen once. Together, the top ten hold 35% to 45% of the sample. The sample comprised blood. The receptors come from a man younger than 35 with Graves' ophthalmopathy.

This clonotype was detected only a few times. V gene TRBV9 combines with J gene TRBJ2-1, with D unresolved. Germline CDR1 is SGDLS and CDR2 is YYNGEE. The CDR3 is 16 residues long. The V end was cut by 3 bases, the J end by 4 bases, with 17 bases between. As DNA, the CDR3 is TGTGCCAGCAGCGCCCCTCATCCGGGCCTTTACAATGAGCAGTTCTTC. Translated: CASSAPHPGLYNEQFF.

This clonotype was counted between two and nine times. V gene TRBV24-1 combines with J gene TRBJ2-2, with D possibly being TRBD2 (6 bases). CDR3 length: 16 residues. Germline V gene sequence: CDR1 KGHDR, CDR2 SFDVKD. The V gene lost 3 bases and the J gene lost 3 bases, with 13 bases spanning the gap. CDR3 sequence: CATSDPRTGDTGELFF. CDR3 DNA sequence: TGTGCCACCAGTGATCCCAGGACGGGGGACACCGGGGAGCTGTTTTTT.

This clonotype showed up just a few times. The genes are TRBV9 and TRBJ2-7; maybe TRBD2 (5 bases). CDR1 is SGDLS and CDR2 is YYNGEE in the germline V gene. This CDR3 region has 15 residues. Trimming stripped 0 bases from V and 1 base from J, with 11 bases between. The CDR3 DNA follows: TGTGCCAGCAGCGTAGAGGGCGGGCTATCCTACGAGCAGTACTTC. Encoded protein: CASSVEGGLSYEQYF.

CDR3 sequence: CASRITGTGSYEQYF. The CDR3 DNA sequence: TGTGCCAGCAGAATCACCGGGACAGGGTCCTACGAGCAGTACTTC. The V and J genes are TRBV6-2 or TRBV6-3 and TRBJ2-7; 9 bases align to TRBD1. Trimming took 6 bases from V and 1 from J; bases not matched to a gene: 7. The germline gives CDR1 MNHEY, CDR2 SVGEGT. The CDR3 contains 15 residues.

V is TRBV2 and J is TRBJ1-1; 12 positions match TRBD1. The CDR3 runs to 16 residues. The V and J ends lost 6 bases and 7 bases, in that order; junction bases with no gene match: 12. Germline lookup yields CDR1 SNHLY and CDR2 FYNNEI. This CDR3 reads CASRDPPRDRGLEAFF. The CDR3 DNA sequence: TGTGCCAGCAGGGATCCCCCCCGGGACAGGGGGCTTGAAGCTTTCTTT.

This clonotype was seen only once. At one of its ends the junction is not consistent with the germline gene, which may arise from a read error. CDR3 DNA sequence: TGTGCCAGCAGCGTTCGTCCGGCAACTAATGAAAAACTGGTTTTT. It specifies CASSVRPATNEKLVF. This sequence joins TRBV9 and TRBJ1-4, with D unresolved. CDR1 and CDR2 from the germline V gene are SGDLS and YYNGEE. This CDR3 region has 15 residues.

In this sample, this clonotype turned up many times. The chain couples TRBV7-8 to TRBJ1-6; TRBD1 aligns across 12 bases. The CDR3 is 15 residues long. CDR1 is SGHVS, CDR2 FQNEAQ, per germline. Trimming cost V 7 bases and J 9 bases; bases outside gene matches: 7. The CDR3 region has the DNA TGTGCCAGCACCCAAGGGGGACAGGGGGCTTCACCCCTCCACTTT. Protein: CASTQGGQGASPLHF.